The 5 T cell receptor beta chains below come from one sample, sequenced in a study of T-cell reconstitution after alpha-beta-depleted transplantation in children (dated by TCRdb to 2016 to 2018). According to the study, the label for this sample's treatment or condition signals: allogeneic hematopoietic cell transplantation with graft depleted of TCRalphabeta T cells and CD19 B cells. Library method: PCR. Sequenced on an Illumina HiSeq 2500. TCR library preparation used molecular barcoding, with unique molecular identifiers applied to normalize quantification of the TCRbeta repertoire. TCRdb ran its own pipeline on the public reads, namely fastp trimming at Q25 and MiXCR clone calling, and kept in-frame beta chains. Each record represents a unique CDR3 protein, reported with the most common genes and DNA among its rows. This sample has 450,000 to 700,000 distinct CDR3 sequences in its table, and approximately 30% of those were observed once. Under 45% of the sample comes from the top ten.

Sequenced here: PBMCs, sampled before TCRalphabeta/CD19-depleted stem cell transplant. Source of these receptors: a boy younger than two with Wiskott-Aldrich syndrome, due to receive a stem cell transplant.

This clonotype has a handful of counts. V gene TRBV5-6 combines with J gene TRBJ2-1; D tentatively fits TRBD1 or TRBD2 (5 bases each). The germline gives CDR1 SGHDT, CDR2 YYEEEE. V shed 1 base and J shed 9 bases, with 11 bases lying between them. CDR3 size: 13 residues. The CDR3 reads CASSLYGAGEQFF. Written as DNA, the CDR3 is TGTGCCAGCAGCTTGTACGGGGCGGGTGAGCAGTTCTTC.

This clonotype has a handful of counts. The J gene is TRBJ2-5, the V gene TRBV10-3; TRBD1 agrees at 10 bases. Germline V gene sequence: CDR1 ENHRY, CDR2 SYGVKD. The CDR3 has 15 amino acids. V lost 6 bases and J lost 4; bases outside the gene matches: 8. The CDR3 loop reads CAIRRGQGNRETQYF. The CDR3 region has the DNA TGTGCCATCAGGAGGGGACAGGGGAATAGAGAGACCCAGTACTTC.

This clonotype appeared a few times. The chain has TRBV10-3 and TRBJ2-5; 9 nucleotides line up with TRBD2. After removal of 3 bases from V and 2 bases from J, the junction contained 10 bases not matched to a gene. This CDR3 is built from 17 residues. Per germline, CDR1 ENHRY and CDR2 SYGVKD. CDR3 region: CAISDQFSGRLQETQYF. The CDR3 DNA reads as TGTGCCATCAGTGATCAGTTTAGCGGGAGACTTCAAGAGACCCAGTACTTC.

This clonotype was found a few times. V is TRBV10-3 and J is TRBJ2-1, with D perhaps matching TRBD2 (5 bases). Germline V gene sequence: CDR1 ENHRY, CDR2 SYGVKD. The CDR3 extends over 15 amino acids. V gave up 8 bases and J gave up 0 bases, with 14 bases separating them. For the CDR3, the DNA is TGTGCCATCCATTCCGGGGTAAGCTCCTACAATGAGCAGTTCTTC. Its protein is CAIHSGVSSYNEQFF.

This chain uses TRBV24-1 with TRBJ2-5; D is perhaps TRBD1 (6 bases). The V end lost 9 bases, the J end lost 1 base, and 8 bases lay between the germline ends. Germline V gene sequence: CDR1 KGHDR, CDR2 SFDVKD. The CDR3 is 12 residues long. DNA of the CDR3: TGTGCCACCCGGACAGTCCAAGAGACCCAGTACTTC. It translates to CATRTVQETQYF.